Below, 7 T cell receptor beta chains from the same sample are listed, as sequenced in a study of metastatic and nonmetastatic thyroid tumors. TCRdb reanalyzed the PCR reads with MiXCR. This table has about 49,000 clones, approximately 22% appearing once. No patient received treatment before thyroid surgery. Sample: blood. Receptors originate from a female donor with papillary thyroid cancer or a benign thyroid nodule (not recorded which). Some clones in this sample may be carry-over from other donors' samples.

The J gene is TRBJ2-7, the V gene TRBV7-9; TRBD2 is a possible D gene (5 bases). Trimming stripped 10 bases from V and 3 bases from J, with 22 bases between. The CDR3 extends over 15 amino acids. The germline CDR1 and CDR2 sequences are SEHNR and FQNEAQ (reference sequence). CDR3 sequence (DNA): TGTGCCATCATTCGGATTACTAGTTTCGTCTACGAGCAGTACTTC. Amino acid sequence: CAIIRITSFVYEQYF.

This clone was counted ten times or more. This rearrangement joins TRBV7-3 to TRBJ1-6, with 7 bases identical to TRBD1. Unmatched junction bases numbered 7, after V lost 0 bases and J lost 11 bases. CDR3 length: 15 residues. Germline V gene lookup returns CDR1 SGHTA and CDR2 FQGTGA. The CDR3 DNA is TGTGCCAGCAGCTTAACGGGACAGCCTGGGACACCCCTCCACTTT. This translates into CASSLTGQPGTPLHF.

As for this clone: Lacking the conserved final phenylalanine or tryptophan, this CDR3 likely reflects a read error. The rearrangement uses TRBV4-2 and TRBJ2-7; D uncertain. V gave up 0 bases and J gave up 5 bases, with 14 bases separating them. The germline V gene has CDR1 LGHNA and CDR2 YNFKEQ. This CDR3 has 15 amino acids. The CDR3 coding sequence is TGTGCCAGCAGCCAAGAGACTGCGACTGCCGACGAGCAGTACTTG. Translated: CASSQETATADEQYL.

At least ten counts were recorded for this clone. V gene TRBV6-5 combines with J gene TRBJ2-7; D is perhaps TRBD1 or TRBD2 (6 bases each). This CDR3 is built from 14 residues. CDR1 is MNHEY and CDR2 is SVGAGI in the germline V gene. The germline V and J ends were trimmed by 0 bases and 3 bases, with 9 bases remaining between them. The DNA of the CDR3 is TGTGCCAGCAGTTACTCACAGGGACTCTACGAGCAGTACTTC. Protein product: CASSYSQGLYEQYF.

This clone appeared many times. The chain joins TRBV6-4 to TRBJ2-3; 7 nucleotides line up with TRBD2. The CDR3 is made up of 13 amino acids. The V gene's germline CDR1 is MRHNA and CDR2 SNTAGT. V trimming: 4 bases; J trimming: 6 bases; junction bases outside the gene matches: 4. CDR3 amino acids: CASSATSVDTQYF. The CDR3 coding sequence is TGTGCCAGCAGTGCAACTAGCGTGGATACGCAGTATTTT.

The chain employs TRBV7-3 and TRBJ2-1; TRBD2 aligns across 10 bases. The CDR3 runs to 13 residues. Germline CDR1 reads SGHTA; CDR2 reads FQGTGA. With 7 bases clipped from V and 14 bases from J, the junction kept 11 bases outside the gene matches. The CDR3 coding sequence is TGTGCCAGCATCCAGTCTAGCGGGGGAAGTAAGTTCTTC. The encoded protein is CASIQSSGGSKFF.

This clone showed up many times. The chain uses TRBV6-5 and TRBJ2-1; 7 bases are a match to TRBD2. Per the germline V gene, CDR1 is MNHEY and CDR2 is SVGAGI. The CDR3 extends over 16 amino acids. J lost 3 bases, V lost 0 bases, and 5 bases had no gene match. CDR3: CASSYSSSGLYNEQFF. The DNA for the CDR3 is TGTGCCAGCAGTTACTCTTCTAGCGGACTCTACAATGAGCAGTTCTTC.